These T cell receptor beta chains were read from a single sample in a study of blood T cell repertoires in COVID-19. Libraries were prepared by immunoSEQ multiplex PCR; TCRdb keeps only in-frame clonotypes and omits some of them. The data show approximately 310,000 clones, approximately 85% seen once. Sequenced: PBMCs or T cells enriched from blood (not recorded which). The receptors derive from a young man who had recovered from COVID-19. CDR3s include the opening cysteine and the closing phenylalanine or tryptophan. Each record gives: D gene, J gene, clone size, V gene, CDR3 protein, CDR3 DNA. The D gene is left open where the match is weak. Not all rows give a size; the values are once, few, many and, for expanded clones, a class.

d_call: TRBD1; j_call: TRBJ2-7; clone_size: -; v_call: TRBV30; cdr3_aa: CAWAAGTGKREQYF; cdr3_nt: TGTGCCTGGGCCGCCGGGACAGGGAAACGCGAGCAGTACTTC
d_call: -; j_call: TRBJ1-1; clone_size: -; v_call: TRBV7-9; cdr3_aa: CASNQDGLSNTEAFF; cdr3_nt: TGTGCCAGCAACCAGGACGGACTTTCTAACACTGAAGCTTTCTTT
d_call: TRBD1; j_call: TRBJ2-5; clone_size: -; v_call: TRBV9; cdr3_aa: CASSAQGQTRETQYF; cdr3_nt: TGTGCCAGCAGCGCCCAGGGACAGACCAGAGAGACCCAGTACTTC
d_call: TRBD2; j_call: TRBJ2-1; clone_size: -; v_call: TRBV11-2; cdr3_aa: CASSAGLAVYNEQFF; cdr3_nt: TGTGCCAGCAGCGCGGGACTAGCGGTATACAATGAGCAGTTCTTC
d_call: -; j_call: TRBJ1-2; clone_size: -; v_call: TRBV4-1; cdr3_aa: CASSQATGSNYGYTF; cdr3_nt: TGCGCCAGCAGCCAAGCGACAGGCTCAAACTATGGCTACACCTTC
d_call: TRBD1; j_call: TRBJ1-6; clone_size: -; v_call: TRBV4-1; cdr3_aa: CASSSRQGQPPLHF; cdr3_nt: TGCGCCAGCAGCTCCCGACAGGGGCAGCCACCCCTCCACTTT
d_call: TRBD2; j_call: TRBJ2-7; clone_size: -; v_call: TRBV6-4; cdr3_aa: CASSDSKTGLARSYEQYF; cdr3_nt: TGTGCCAGCAGTGACTCGAAGACCGGACTAGCGAGATCCTACGAGCAGTACTTC
d_call: TRBD1; j_call: TRBJ1-4; clone_size: -; v_call: TRBV4-1; cdr3_aa: CASSQAHGQGQKLFF; cdr3_nt: TGCGCCAGCAGCCAAGCTCATGGACAGGGTCAAAAACTGTTTTTT
d_call: -; j_call: TRBJ1-2; clone_size: -; v_call: TRBV29-1; cdr3_aa: CSVELMTGTNYGYTF; cdr3_nt: TGCAGCGTTGAATTAATGACAGGAACTAACTATGGCTACACCTTC
d_call: TRBD1; j_call: TRBJ1-2; clone_size: -; v_call: TRBV7-9; cdr3_aa: CASSSTGGVDGYTF; cdr3_nt: TGTGCCAGCAGCTCCACAGGGGGGGTGGATGGCTACACCTTC
d_call: TRBD1; j_call: TRBJ1-2; clone_size: -; v_call: TRBV27; cdr3_aa: CASSLSSTGGRGYTF; cdr3_nt: TGTGCCAGCAGTTTATCATCAACAGGGGGCAGAGGCTACACCTTC
d_call: -; j_call: TRBJ1-2; clone_size: few; v_call: TRBV7-2; cdr3_aa: CASSKDDTGSRGYTF; cdr3_nt: TGTGCCAGCAGCAAGGACGACACAGGGTCTCGCGGCTACACCTTC
d_call: -; j_call: TRBJ2-2; clone_size: -; v_call: TRBV7-3; cdr3_aa: CASSIRTSGTGELFF; cdr3_nt: TGTGCCAGCAGTATCAGGACATCGGGCACCGGGGAGCTGTTTTTT
d_call: TRBD1; j_call: TRBJ1-6; clone_size: -; v_call: TRBV30; cdr3_aa: CAWRAPGTGGNSPLHF; cdr3_nt: TGTGCCTGGAGGGCGCCAGGGACAGGGGGGAATTCACCCCTCCACTTT
d_call: -; j_call: TRBJ2-1; clone_size: -; v_call: TRBV18; cdr3_aa: CASSPSQDHEQFF; cdr3_nt: TGTGCCAGCTCACCTTCACAAGATCATGAGCAGTTCTTC
d_call: -; j_call: TRBJ1-2; clone_size: many; v_call: TRBV6-2/TRBV6-3; cdr3_aa: CASSPGGGPFDGYTF; cdr3_nt: TGTGCCAGCAGCCCCGGGGGGGGGCCTTTTGATGGCTACACCTTC
d_call: -; j_call: TRBJ2-5; clone_size: -; v_call: TRBV5-1; cdr3_aa: CASSLGYSSETQYF; cdr3_nt: TGCGCCAGCAGCTTGGGATACTCATCAGAGACCCAGTACTTC
d_call: TRBD1; j_call: TRBJ1-6; clone_size: -; v_call: TRBV7-9; cdr3_aa: CASSLGTGSYNSPLHF; cdr3_nt: TGTGCCAGCAGCTTAGGGACAGGGTCCTATAATTCACCCCTCCACTTT
d_call: -; j_call: TRBJ1-3; clone_size: once; v_call: TRBV5-1; cdr3_aa: CASSNAYLQGSGNTIYF; cdr3_nt: TGCGCCAGCAGCAACGCTTACCTACAGGGATCCGGAAACACCATATATTTT
d_call: -; j_call: TRBJ1-2; clone_size: -; v_call: TRBV9; cdr3_aa: CASSVDPELHYGYTF; cdr3_nt: TGTGCCAGCAGCGTAGATCCCGAGCTCCATTATGGCTACACCTTC
d_call: TRBD2; j_call: TRBJ2-7; clone_size: -; v_call: TRBV7-2; cdr3_aa: CASSLAASGGISSYEQYF; cdr3_nt: TGTGCCAGCAGCTTAGCGGCTAGCGGGGGGATTAGCTCCTACGAGCAGTACTTC
d_call: TRBD1; j_call: TRBJ1-1; clone_size: -; v_call: TRBV19; cdr3_aa: CASSRGQGGFRGTEAFF; cdr3_nt: TGTGCCAGTAGTAGGGGACAGGGAGGTTTTAGGGGCACTGAAGCTTTCTTT
d_call: TRBD1; j_call: TRBJ1-1; clone_size: -; v_call: TRBV5-6; cdr3_aa: CASSFNRGYTEAFF; cdr3_nt: TGTGCCAGCAGCTTTAACAGGGGGTACACTGAAGCTTTCTTT
d_call: -; j_call: TRBJ2-1; clone_size: -; v_call: TRBV20-1; cdr3_aa: CSASLTNYNEQFF; cdr3_nt: TGCAGTGCTAGTTTGACAAACTACAATGAGCAGTTCTTC
d_call: TRBD2; j_call: TRBJ2-5; clone_size: -; v_call: TRBV5-8; cdr3_aa: CASSLLPGLLLQETQYF; cdr3_nt: TGTGCCAGCAGCTTGTTACCGGGACTACTCCTCCAAGAGACCCAGTACTTC
d_call: -; j_call: TRBJ1-2; clone_size: few; v_call: TRBV4-3; cdr3_aa: CASSQDFGRNYGYTF; cdr3_nt: TGCGCCAGCAGCCAAGATTTCGGTCGTAACTATGGCTACACCTTC
d_call: TRBD1; j_call: TRBJ2-1; clone_size: -; v_call: TRBV7-2; cdr3_aa: CASTYGTGVYNEQFF; cdr3_nt: TGTGCCAGCACCTACGGGACAGGGGTATACAATGAGCAGTTCTTC
d_call: TRBD2; j_call: TRBJ2-5; clone_size: -; v_call: TRBV9; cdr3_aa: CASSVGASGGVGETQYF; cdr3_nt: TGTGCCAGCAGCGTAGGAGCTAGCGGGGGGGTCGGGGAGACCCAGTACTTC
d_call: TRBD1; j_call: TRBJ2-7; clone_size: -; v_call: TRBV27; cdr3_aa: CASSPSGTGGARQYF; cdr3_nt: TGTGCCAGCAGCCCATCCGGGACAGGGGGCGCCCGGCAGTACTTC
d_call: TRBD2; j_call: TRBJ2-5; clone_size: -; v_call: TRBV30; cdr3_aa: CAWEAGGSETQYF; cdr3_nt: TGTGCCTGGGAAGCGGGGGGGTCGGAGACCCAGTACTTC
d_call: -; j_call: TRBJ1-2; clone_size: -; v_call: TRBV11-2; cdr3_aa: CASSLGQRSDGYTF; cdr3_nt: TGTGCCAGCAGCCTCGGACAGCGCTCCGATGGCTACACCTTC
d_call: TRBD1; j_call: TRBJ1-4; clone_size: -; v_call: TRBV3-1/TRBV3-2; cdr3_aa: CASSLRTGGFNEKLFF; cdr3_nt: TGTGCCAGCAGCCTCCGGACAGGGGGCTTTAATGAAAAACTGTTTTTT
d_call: TRBD2; j_call: TRBJ2-5; clone_size: -; v_call: TRBV7-3; cdr3_aa: CASSPGSRLASETQYF; cdr3_nt: TGTGCCAGCAGCCCAGGCAGTAGACTAGCTTCAGAGACCCAGTACTTC
d_call: TRBD2; j_call: TRBJ2-3; clone_size: -; v_call: TRBV5-7; cdr3_aa: CASSWVAGGRTDTQYF; cdr3_nt: TGTGCCAGCAGCTGGGTAGCGGGGGGACGCACAGATACGCAGTATTTT
d_call: TRBD1; j_call: TRBJ2-5; clone_size: -; v_call: TRBV7-9; cdr3_aa: CASSSGGETQYF; cdr3_nt: TGTGCCAGCAGTTCAGGGGGAGAGACCCAGTACTTC
d_call: -; j_call: TRBJ1-5; clone_size: -; v_call: TRBV19; cdr3_aa: CASAPYTDSNQPQHF; cdr3_nt: TGTGCCAGTGCCCCCTACACAGATAGCAATCAGCCCCAGCATTTT
d_call: -; j_call: TRBJ1-2; clone_size: -; v_call: TRBV2; cdr3_aa: CASSEGRTVYGYTF; cdr3_nt: TGTGCCAGCAGTGAGGGTCGAACAGTTTATGGCTACACCTTC
d_call: TRBD1; j_call: TRBJ2-3; clone_size: few; v_call: TRBV15; cdr3_aa: CATSRDPGQGTDTQYF; cdr3_nt: TGTGCCACCAGCAGAGATCCGGGACAGGGAACAGATACGCAGTATTTT
d_call: -; j_call: TRBJ2-7; clone_size: -; v_call: TRBV12-3/TRBV12-4; cdr3_aa: CASSTQGTYEQYF; cdr3_nt: TGTGCCAGCAGTACACAGGGTACCTACGAGCAGTACTTC
d_call: -; j_call: TRBJ1-6; clone_size: -; v_call: TRBV5-1; cdr3_aa: CASSLEGGGTRNSPLHF; cdr3_nt: TGCGCCAGCAGCTTGGAAGGCGGGGGGACCCGGAATTCACCCCTCCACTTT
d_call: TRBD1; j_call: TRBJ1-2; clone_size: -; v_call: TRBV10-3; cdr3_aa: CAISEEGAHHTF; cdr3_nt: TGTGCCATCAGTGAAGAGGGGGCGCATCACACCTTC
d_call: -; j_call: TRBJ1-1; clone_size: -; v_call: TRBV7-9; cdr3_aa: CASRRGTGNTEAFF; cdr3_nt: TGTGCCAGCAGACGCGGCACAGGGAACACTGAAGCTTTCTTT
d_call: -; j_call: TRBJ2-1; clone_size: -; v_call: TRBV4-2; cdr3_aa: CASSQGRDNEQFF; cdr3_nt: TGTGCCAGCAGCCAAGGTCGGGACAATGAGCAGTTCTTC
d_call: -; j_call: TRBJ1-6; clone_size: -; v_call: TRBV2; cdr3_aa: CASSWANSYNSPLHF; cdr3_nt: TGTGCCAGCAGTTGGGCGAACTCCTATAATTCACCCCTCCACTTT
d_call: -; j_call: TRBJ2-2; clone_size: -; v_call: TRBV7-3; cdr3_aa: CASSFRQGGTGELFF; cdr3_nt: TGTGCCAGCAGCTTCCGACAGGGAGGTACCGGGGAGCTGTTTTTT
d_call: -; j_call: TRBJ1-2; clone_size: -; v_call: TRBV24-1; cdr3_aa: CATSDPNRGEDGYTF; cdr3_nt: TGTGCCACCAGTGACCCTAATCGGGGTGAGGATGGCTACACCTTC